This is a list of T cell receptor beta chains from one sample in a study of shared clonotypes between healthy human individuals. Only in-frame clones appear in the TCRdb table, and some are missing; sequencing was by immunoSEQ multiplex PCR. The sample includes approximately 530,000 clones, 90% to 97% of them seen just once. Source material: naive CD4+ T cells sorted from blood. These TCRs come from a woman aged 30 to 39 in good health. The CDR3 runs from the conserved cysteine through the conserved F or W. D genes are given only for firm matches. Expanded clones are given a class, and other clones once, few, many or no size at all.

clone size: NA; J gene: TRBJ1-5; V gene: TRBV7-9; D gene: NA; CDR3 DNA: TGTGCCAGCACCACCGAGGGAAATCAGCCCCAGCATTTT; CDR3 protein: CASTTEGNQPQHF
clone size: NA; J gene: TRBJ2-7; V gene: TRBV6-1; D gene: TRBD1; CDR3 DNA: TGTGCCAGCAGTGACACGGGACAGGGGATTTCCTACGAGCAGTACTTC; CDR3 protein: CASSDTGQGISYEQYF
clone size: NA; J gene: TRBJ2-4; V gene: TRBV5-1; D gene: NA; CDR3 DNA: TGCGCCAGCAGCTTTGAGGGAACGGCCATTCAGTACTTC; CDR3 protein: CASSFEGTAIQYF
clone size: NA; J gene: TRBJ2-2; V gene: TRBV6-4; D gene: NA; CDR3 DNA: TGTGCCAGCCGTGTGACTCTCACCGGGGAGCTGTTTTTT; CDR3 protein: CASRVTLTGELFF
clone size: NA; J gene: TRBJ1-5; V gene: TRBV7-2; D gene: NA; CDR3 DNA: TGTGCCAGCAGCTTACTAGTAGATAGCAATCAGCCCCAGCATTTT; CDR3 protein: CASSLLVDSNQPQHF
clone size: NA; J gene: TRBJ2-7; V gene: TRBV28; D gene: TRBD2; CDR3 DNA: TGTGCCAGCAGCGATAGCGGGAGGGACGGGCAGTACTTC; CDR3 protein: CASSDSGRDGQYF
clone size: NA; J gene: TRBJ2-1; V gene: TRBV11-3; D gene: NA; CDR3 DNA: TGTGCCAGCAGCCCTAGCTACCATTGGGAGCAGTTCTTC; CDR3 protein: CASSPSYHWEQFF
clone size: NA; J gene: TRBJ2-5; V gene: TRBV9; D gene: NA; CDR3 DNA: TGTGCCAGCAGCGTAGGGACAGACCAAGAGACCCAGTACTTC; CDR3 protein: CASSVGTDQETQYF
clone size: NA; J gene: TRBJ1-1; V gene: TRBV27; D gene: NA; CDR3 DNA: TGTGCCAGCAGTTTCCAGGTAAACACTGAAGCTTTCTTT; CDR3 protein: CASSFQVNTEAFF
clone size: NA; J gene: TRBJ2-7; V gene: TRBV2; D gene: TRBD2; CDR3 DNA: TGTGCCAGCAAAAGCGGGCTAGCGGGAGGGTTGGGCTACGAGCAGTACTTC; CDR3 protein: CASKSGLAGGLGYEQYF
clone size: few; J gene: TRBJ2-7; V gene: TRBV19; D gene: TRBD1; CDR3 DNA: TGTGCCAGTAGCCCGGGACAGGGATATGGCGGGCAGTACTTC; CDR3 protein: CASSPGQGYGGQYF
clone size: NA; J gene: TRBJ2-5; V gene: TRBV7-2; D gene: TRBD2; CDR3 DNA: TGTGCCAGCCGAGGACTAGCGGGGGGTGAGACCCAGTACTTC; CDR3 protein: CASRGLAGGETQYF
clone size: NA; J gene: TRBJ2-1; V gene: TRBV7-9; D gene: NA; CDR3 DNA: TGTGCCAGCAGCCCCAGGCGGGACAGCTTCTTGAATGAGCAGTTCTTC; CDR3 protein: CASSPRRDSFLNEQFF
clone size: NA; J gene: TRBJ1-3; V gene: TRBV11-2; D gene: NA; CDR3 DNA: TGTGCCAGCAGCTTAGCTGGTTGGCCCTCTGGAAACACCATATATTTT; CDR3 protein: CASSLAGWPSGNTIYF
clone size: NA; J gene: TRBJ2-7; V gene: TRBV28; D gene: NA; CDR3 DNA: TGTGCCAGCAGTCCACAGACTAGGAGGGTCTTGGAGCAGTACTTC; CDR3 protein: CASSPQTRRVLEQYF
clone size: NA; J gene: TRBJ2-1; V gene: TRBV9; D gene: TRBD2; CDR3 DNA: TGTGCCAGCAGCGCGCGGGAGGGTAGCTCCTACAATGAGCAGTTCTTC; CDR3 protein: CASSAREGSSYNEQFF
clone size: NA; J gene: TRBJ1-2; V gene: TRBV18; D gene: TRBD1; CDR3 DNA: TGTGCCAGCTCACCAGGGGGTCCGGGACAGGCCTATAACTATGGCTACACCTTC; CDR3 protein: CASSPGGPGQAYNYGYTF
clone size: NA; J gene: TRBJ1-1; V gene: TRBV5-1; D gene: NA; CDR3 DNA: TGCGCCAGCAGCTTGCTCGGGAACACTGAAGCTTTCTTT; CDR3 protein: CASSLLGNTEAFF
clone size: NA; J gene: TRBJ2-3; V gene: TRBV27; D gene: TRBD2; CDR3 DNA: TGTGCCAGCAGTAGGATAGCGGGAAAGACAGATACGCAGTATTTT; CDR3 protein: CASSRIAGKTDTQYF
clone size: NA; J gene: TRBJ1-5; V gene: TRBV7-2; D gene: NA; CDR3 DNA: TGTGCCAGCAGCTTTTCCGGGCCAGGGAATCAGCCCCAGCATTTT; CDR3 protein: CASSFSGPGNQPQHF
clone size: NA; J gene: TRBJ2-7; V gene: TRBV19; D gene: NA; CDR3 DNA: TGTGCCAGTAGGGGTGTAGCGGGGACAGTGTACGAGCAGTACTTC; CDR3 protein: CASRGVAGTVYEQYF
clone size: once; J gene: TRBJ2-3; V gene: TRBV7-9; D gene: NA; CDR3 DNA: TGTGCCAGCAGCTTAGATCCCACCCAGGATACGCAGTATTTT; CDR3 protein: CASSLDPTQDTQYF
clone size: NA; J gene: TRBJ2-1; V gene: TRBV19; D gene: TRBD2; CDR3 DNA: TGTGCCAGTAGTCCCCTGGGACTAGACGGCAATGAGCAGTTCTTC; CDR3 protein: CASSPLGLDGNEQFF
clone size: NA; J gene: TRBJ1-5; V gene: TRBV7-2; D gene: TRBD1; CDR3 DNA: TGTGCCAGCAGCTTAATTGGACAGGGAAATCAGCCCCAGCATTTT; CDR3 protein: CASSLIGQGNQPQHF
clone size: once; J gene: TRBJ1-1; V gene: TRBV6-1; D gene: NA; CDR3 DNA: TGTGCCAGCAGTGCTTCCAGGAACACTGAAGCTTTCTTT; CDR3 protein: CASSASRNTEAFF
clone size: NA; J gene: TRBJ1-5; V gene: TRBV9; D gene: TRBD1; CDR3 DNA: TGTGCCAGCAGCGCAGGGGGGAGGGCGGCGAGTCAGCCCCAGCATTTT; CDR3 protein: CASSAGGRAASQPQHF
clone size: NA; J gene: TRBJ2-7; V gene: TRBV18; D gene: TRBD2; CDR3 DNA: TGTGCCAGCTCCCTCGGGCTAGCGGGAGTCAGCGAGCAGTACTTC; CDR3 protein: CASSLGLAGVSEQYF
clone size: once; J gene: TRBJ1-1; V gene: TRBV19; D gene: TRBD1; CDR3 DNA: TGTGCCAGTAGTGGAAGAAACCACCGGGACAGGAACACTGAAGCTTTCTTT; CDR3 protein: CASSGRNHRDRNTEAFF
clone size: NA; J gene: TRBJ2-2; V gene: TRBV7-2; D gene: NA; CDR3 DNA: TGTGCCAGCAGCCCCGACCGACGGGAGCTGTTTTTT; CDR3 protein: CASSPDRRELFF
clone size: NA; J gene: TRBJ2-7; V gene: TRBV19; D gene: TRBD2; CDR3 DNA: TGTGCCAGTAGTGCCCTAGCGGGAGGTCACTACGAGCAGTACTTC; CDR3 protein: CASSALAGGHYEQYF
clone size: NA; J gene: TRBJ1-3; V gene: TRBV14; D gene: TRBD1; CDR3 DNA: TGTGCCAGCAGCCAACGGACAGGGTCTGGAAACACCATATATTTT; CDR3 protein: CASSQRTGSGNTIYF
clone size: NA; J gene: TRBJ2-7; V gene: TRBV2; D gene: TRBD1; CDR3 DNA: TGTGCCAGCACCACAGGGGATTACGAGCAGTACTTC; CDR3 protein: CASTTGDYEQYF
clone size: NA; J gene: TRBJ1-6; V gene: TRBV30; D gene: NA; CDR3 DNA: TGTGCCTGGACTGGACAGCTGGATTCACCCCTCCACTTT; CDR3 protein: CAWTGQLDSPLHF
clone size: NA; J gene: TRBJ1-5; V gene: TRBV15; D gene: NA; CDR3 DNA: TGTGCCACCAGCAGAGATCTGACGGGGGTGGGTGAGCCCCAGCATTTT; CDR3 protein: CATSRDLTGVGEPQHF
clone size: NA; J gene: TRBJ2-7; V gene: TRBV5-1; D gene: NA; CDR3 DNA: TGCGCCAGCAGCTTGGTGGCGGGCGAGACCTACGAGCAGTACTTC; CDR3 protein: CASSLVAGETYEQYF
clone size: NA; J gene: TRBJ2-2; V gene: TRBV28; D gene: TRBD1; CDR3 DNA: TGTGCCAGCAGTTTAGTGGGACAGCGAACTCTCTTAAACACCGGGGAGCTGTTTTTT; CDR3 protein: CASSLVGQRTLLNTGELFF
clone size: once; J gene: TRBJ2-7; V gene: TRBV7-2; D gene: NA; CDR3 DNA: TGTGCCAGCAGCCTGGACCCCTACTACGAGCAGTACTTC; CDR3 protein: CASSLDPYYEQYF
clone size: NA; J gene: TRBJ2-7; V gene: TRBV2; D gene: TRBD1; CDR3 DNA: TGTGCCAGCAGGGACAGGGGTATCCCCTACGAGCAGTACTTC; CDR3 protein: CASRDRGIPYEQYF
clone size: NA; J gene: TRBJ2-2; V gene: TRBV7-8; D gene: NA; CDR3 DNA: TGTGCCAGCAGCCCACCTCGTCAGACCGGGGAGCTGTTTTTT; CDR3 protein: CASSPPRQTGELFF
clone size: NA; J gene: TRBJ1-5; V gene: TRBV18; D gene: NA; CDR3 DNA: TGTGCCAGCTCACCAGGGCAGGATCAGCCCCAGCATTTT; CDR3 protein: CASSPGQDQPQHF